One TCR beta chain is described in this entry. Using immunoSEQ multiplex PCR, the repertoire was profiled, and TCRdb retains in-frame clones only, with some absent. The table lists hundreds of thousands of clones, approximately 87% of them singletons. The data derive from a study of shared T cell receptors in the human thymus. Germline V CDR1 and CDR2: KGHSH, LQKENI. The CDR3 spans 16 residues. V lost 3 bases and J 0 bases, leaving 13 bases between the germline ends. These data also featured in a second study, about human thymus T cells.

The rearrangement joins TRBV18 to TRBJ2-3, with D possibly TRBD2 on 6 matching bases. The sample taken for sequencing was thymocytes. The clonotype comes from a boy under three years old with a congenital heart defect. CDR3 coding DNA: TGTGCCAGCTCACCCCAAGGAGGGTTCAGCACAGATACGCAGTATTTT. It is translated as CASSPQGGFSTDTQYF.